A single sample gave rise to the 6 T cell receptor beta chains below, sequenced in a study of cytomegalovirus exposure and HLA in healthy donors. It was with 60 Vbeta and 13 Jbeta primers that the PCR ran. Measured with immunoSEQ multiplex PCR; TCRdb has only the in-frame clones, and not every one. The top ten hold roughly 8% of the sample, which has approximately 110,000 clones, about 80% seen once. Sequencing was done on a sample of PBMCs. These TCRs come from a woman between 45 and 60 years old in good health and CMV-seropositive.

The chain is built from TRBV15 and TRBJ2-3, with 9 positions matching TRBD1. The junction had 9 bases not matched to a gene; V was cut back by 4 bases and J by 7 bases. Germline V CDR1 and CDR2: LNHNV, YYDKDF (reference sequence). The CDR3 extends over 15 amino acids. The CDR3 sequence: CATSTTGQGFNTQYF. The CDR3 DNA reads TGTGCCACCAGCACGACGGGACAGGGTTTCAATACGCAGTATTTT. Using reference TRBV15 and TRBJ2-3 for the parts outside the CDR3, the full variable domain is DAMVIQNPRYQVTQFGKPVTLSCSQTLNHNVMYWYQQKSSQAPKLLFHYYDKDFNNEADTPDNFQSRRPNTSFCFLDIRSPGLGDTAMYLCATSTTGQGFNTQYFGPGTRLTVL.

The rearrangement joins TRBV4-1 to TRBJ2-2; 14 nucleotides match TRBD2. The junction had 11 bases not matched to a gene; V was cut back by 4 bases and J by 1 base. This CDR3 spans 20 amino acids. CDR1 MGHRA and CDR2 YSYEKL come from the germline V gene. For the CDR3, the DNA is TGCGCCAGCAGCCGATGGCTGACTAGCGGGGGGGCCAAGAACACCGGGGAGCTGTTTTTT. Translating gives CASSRWLTSGGAKNTGELFF.

The CDR3 nucleotides are TGTGCCAGCAGAAACGCCAGAAGCACAGATACGCAGTATTTT. Protein sequence: CASRNARSTDTQYF. V is TRBV6-5 and J is TRBJ2-3; no reliable D call. Germline V gene lookup returns CDR1 MNHEY and CDR2 SVGAGI. V was trimmed by 6 bases and J by 0 bases, leaving 10 bases between them. CDR3 length: 14 residues.

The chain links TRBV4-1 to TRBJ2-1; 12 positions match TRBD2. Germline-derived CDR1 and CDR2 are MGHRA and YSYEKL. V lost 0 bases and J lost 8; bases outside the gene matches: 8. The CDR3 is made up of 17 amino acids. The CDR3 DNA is TGCGCCAGCAGCCAAGACGCCCTAGCGGGAGGGGTCGATGAGCAGTTCTTC. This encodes CASSQDALAGGVDEQFF.

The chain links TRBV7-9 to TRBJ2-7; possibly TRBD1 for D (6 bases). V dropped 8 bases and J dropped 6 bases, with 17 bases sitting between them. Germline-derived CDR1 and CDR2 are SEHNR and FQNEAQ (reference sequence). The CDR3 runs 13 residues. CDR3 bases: TGTGCCAGCTCAGGGACACCGCTAACCGAGCAGTACTTC. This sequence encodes CASSGTPLTEQYF.

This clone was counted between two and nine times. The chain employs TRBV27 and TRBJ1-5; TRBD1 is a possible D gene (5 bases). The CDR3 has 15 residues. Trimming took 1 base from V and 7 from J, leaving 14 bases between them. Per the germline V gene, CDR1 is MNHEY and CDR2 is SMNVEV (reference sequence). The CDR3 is CASSLLGQGSQPQHF. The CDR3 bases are TGTGCCAGCAGTTTATTAGGGCAGGGCAGCCAGCCCCAGCATTTT.